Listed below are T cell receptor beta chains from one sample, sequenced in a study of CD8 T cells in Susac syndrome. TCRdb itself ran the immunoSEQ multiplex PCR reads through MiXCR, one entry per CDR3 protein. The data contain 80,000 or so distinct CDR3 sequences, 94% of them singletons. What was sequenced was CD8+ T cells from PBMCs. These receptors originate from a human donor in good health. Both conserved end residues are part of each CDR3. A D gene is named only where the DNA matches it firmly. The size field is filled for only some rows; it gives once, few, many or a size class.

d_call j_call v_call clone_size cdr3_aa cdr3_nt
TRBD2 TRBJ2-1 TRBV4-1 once CASSQGPSGSYNEQFF TGCGCCAGCAGCCAAGGTCCTAGCGGGAGCTACAATGAGCAGTTCTTC
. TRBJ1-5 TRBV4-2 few CASSQHTQSNQPQHF TGTGCCAGCAGCCAACATACACAGAGCAATCAGCCCCAGCATTTT
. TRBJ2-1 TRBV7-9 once CASSLGSGVFF TGTGCCAGCAGCTTAGGGTCCGGCGTGTTCTTC
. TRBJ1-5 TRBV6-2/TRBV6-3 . CASSPSGGQPQHF TGTGCCAGCAGCCCAAGTGGGGGTCAGCCCCAGCATTTT
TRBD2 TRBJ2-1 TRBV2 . CASRGVLSADEQFF TGTGCCAGTCGGGGGGTCCTCTCGGCAGATGAGCAGTTCTTC
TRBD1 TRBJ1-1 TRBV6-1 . CASSEASGTGGTEAFF TGTGCCAGCAGTGAAGCTTCGGGGACAGGGGGCACTGAAGCTTTCTTT
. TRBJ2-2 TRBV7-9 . CASGRSAELFF TGTGCCAGCGGCCGGTCTGCGGAGCTGTTTTTT
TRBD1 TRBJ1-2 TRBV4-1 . CASSQDPTGKDYGYTF TGCGCCAGCAGCCAAGATCCGACAGGGAAGGACTATGGCTACACCTTC
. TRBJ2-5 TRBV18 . CASSPPVDLKTQYF TGTGCCAGCTCACCACCCGTCGATTTAAAGACCCAGTACTTC
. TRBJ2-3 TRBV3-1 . CASSHRGDTQYF TGTGCCAGCAGCCACCGGGGCGATACGCAGTATTTT
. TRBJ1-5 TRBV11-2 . CASSSPATKRPQHF TGTGCCAGCAGCTCCCCAGCCACCAAGAGGCCCCAGCATTTT
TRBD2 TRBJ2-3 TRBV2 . CASGLSGRADTQYF TGTGCCAGCGGCTTAAGCGGGAGGGCAGATACGCAGTATTTT
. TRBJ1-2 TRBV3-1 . CASSQSAGRRVYGYTF TGTGCCAGCAGCCAATCCGCGGGGAGAAGGGTCTATGGCTACACCTTC
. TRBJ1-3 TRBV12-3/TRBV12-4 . CASSLDPSGNTIYF TGTGCCAGCAGTTTAGATCCCTCTGGAAACACCATATATTTT
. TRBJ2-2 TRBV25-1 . CASSENRPGWAGELFF TGTGCCAGCAGTGAGAATCGACCCGGGTGGGCCGGGGAGCTGTTTTTT
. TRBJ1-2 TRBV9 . CASSLYEGPYGYTF TGTGCCAGCAGCCTTTACGAGGGACCCTATGGCTACACCTTC
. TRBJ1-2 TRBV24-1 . CATREGHSDYGYTF TGTGCCACCAGAGAAGGACATTCCGACTATGGCTACACCTTC
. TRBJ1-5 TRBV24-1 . CATSDRDITQPQHF TGTGCCACCAGTGATAGGGACATCACTCAGCCCCAGCATTTT
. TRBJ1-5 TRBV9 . CASSHWGDQPQHF TGTGCCAGCAGCCATTGGGGGGATCAGCCCCAGCATTTT
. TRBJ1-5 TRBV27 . CASSSGVRPQHF TGTGCCAGCAGTTCTGGGGTTCGGCCCCAGCATTTT
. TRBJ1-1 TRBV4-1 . CASSQGLRGTEAFF TGCGCCAGCAGCCAAGGGCTCAGGGGCACTGAAGCTTTCTTT
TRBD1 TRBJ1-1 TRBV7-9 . CASSLEGHRGLSTEAFF TGTGCCAGCAGCTTAGAAGGGCACAGGGGATTAAGCACTGAAGCTTTCTTT
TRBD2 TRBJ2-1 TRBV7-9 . CASSSPGGVDEQFF TGTGCCAGCAGCTCCCCGGGGGGGGTCGATGAGCAGTTCTTC
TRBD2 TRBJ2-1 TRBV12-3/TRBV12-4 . CASSPSGLAGGGLDEQFF TGTGCCAGCAGTCCCTCGGGACTAGCGGGAGGAGGGTTGGATGAGCAGTTCTTC
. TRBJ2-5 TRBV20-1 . CSARDFAEEETQYF TGCAGTGCTAGAGATTTCGCAGAAGAAGAGACCCAGTACTTC
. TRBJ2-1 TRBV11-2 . CASSFPREGVSSYNEQFF TGTGCCAGCAGCTTCCCCCGGGAAGGGGTGAGCTCCTACAATGAGCAGTTCTTC
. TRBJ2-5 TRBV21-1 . CASSTGNQETQYF TGTGCCAGCAGCACAGGGAACCAAGAGACCCAGTACTTC
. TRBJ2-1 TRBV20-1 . CSAMGGQSDYEQFF TGCAGTGCTATGGGGGGACAGTCAGATTATGAGCAGTTCTTC
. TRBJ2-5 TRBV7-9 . CASSSLGGSLNETQYF TGTGCCAGCAGCTCCCTTGGGGGGAGCCTAAATGAGACCCAGTACTTC
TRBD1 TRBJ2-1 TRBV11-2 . CASSSTGGYNEQFF TGTGCCAGCAGCTCCACAGGGGGGTACAATGAGCAGTTCTTC
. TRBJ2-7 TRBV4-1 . CASSQDPGGPTYEQYF TGCGCCAGCAGCCAAGATCCGGGGGGCCCCACCTACGAGCAGTACTTC
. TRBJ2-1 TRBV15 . CATSRDWGQGSYNEQFF TGTGCCACCAGCAGAGATTGGGGGCAGGGATCTTACAATGAGCAGTTCTTC
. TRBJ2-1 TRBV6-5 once CASSSVPRSEQFF TGTGCCAGCAGTTCAGTCCCTAGGAGTGAGCAGTTCTTC
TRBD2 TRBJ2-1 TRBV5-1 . CASSLVTSRNEQFF TGCGCCAGCAGCTTGGTGACTAGCAGGAATGAGCAGTTCTTC
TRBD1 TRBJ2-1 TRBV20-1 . CSARDPGGPSSYNEQFF TGCAGTGCTAGAGATCCAGGGGGCCCGAGCTCCTACAATGAGCAGTTCTTC
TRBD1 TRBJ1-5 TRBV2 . CARGQGRNQPQHF TGTGCCAGGGGACAGGGGCGCAATCAGCCCCAGCATTTT
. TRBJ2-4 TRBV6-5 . CASSYATVRAAGGIQYF TGTGCCAGCAGTTACGCCACAGTCCGGGCCGCGGGTGGCATTCAGTACTTC